A selection of T cell receptor beta chains follows, all from one sample in a study of control samples from healthy donors and cancer patients. Sequencing used immunoSEQ multiplex PCR; TCRdb keeps in-frame clones, though not all of them. In the table there are 100,000 to 150,000 clones, roughly 92% of which are singletons. Specimen: PBMCs. The receptors stem from a man aged 80 or over with head and neck cancer. Each CDR3 is given with its conserved first and last residue. Each record gives: J gene, D gene, CDR3 length, clone size, V gene, CDR3 protein, CDR3 DNA. The D gene is left open where the match is weak. The listing skips clone size in some rows; elsewhere it reads once, few, many or a size class.

>TRBJ1-1|TRBD1|14|-|TRBV5-6
CASSSNPGQFEAFF
TGTGCCAGCAGCTCCAACCCGGGACAGTTTGAAGCTTTCTTT
>TRBJ1-3|-|20|once|TRBV6-1
CASSARSRLAARRPGNTIYF
TGTGCCAGCAGTGCCCGGAGTAGACTTGCGGCCCGCCGGCCTGGAAACACCATATATTTT
>TRBJ2-3|-|14|once|TRBV6-5
CASSRTVSTDTQYF
TGTGCCAGCTCGCGGACAGTGAGCACAGATACGCAGTATTTT
>TRBJ1-1|-|16|-|TRBV7-8
CASSLVPPPVNTEAFF
TGTGCCAGCAGCTTAGTTCCCCCTCCCGTGAACACTGAAGCTTTCTTT
>TRBJ1-1|-|13|-|TRBV2
CASSGEGSTEAFF
TGTGCCAGCAGTGGCGAGGGGAGCACTGAAGCTTTCTTT
>TRBJ2-2|-|15|-|TRBV6-4
CASSKGGANTGELFF
TGTGCCAGCAGTAAGGGCGGGGCGAACACCGGGGAGCTGTTTTTT
>TRBJ1-4|-|19|-|TRBV28
CASSLSVGFYPPADEKLFF
TGTGCCAGCAGTTTATCGGTTGGTTTTTACCCGCCGGCGGATGAAAAACTGTTTTTT
>TRBJ2-3|TRBD2|16|-|TRBV7-6
CASSFPAGASTDTQYF
TGTGCCAGCAGCTTCCCCGCGGGAGCCAGCACAGATACGCAGTATTTT
>TRBJ1-2|TRBD1|15|few|TRBV28
CASTPTGTGIYGYTF
TGTGCCAGCACGCCGACCGGGACAGGCATCTATGGCTACACCTTC
>TRBJ1-4|-|15|-|TRBV6-1
CASSEARGINEKLFF
TGTGCCAGCAGTGAAGCGCGGGGGATTAATGAAAAACTGTTTTTT
>TRBJ2-2|-|19|-|TRBV11-2
CASSQGRDIINYNTGELFF
TGTGCCAGCAGCCAGGGCCGGGACATCATAAACTATAACACCGGGGAGCTGTTTTTT
>TRBJ2-2|-|13|-|TRBV3-1/TRBV3-2
CASSQQVLGELFF
TGTGCCAGCAGCCAGCAAGTACTCGGGGAGCTGTTTTTT
>TRBJ1-1|-|14|-|TRBV6-5
CATQVGGPNTEAFF
TGTGCCACTCAAGTCGGTGGTCCTAACACTGAAGCTTTCTTT
>TRBJ1-1|TRBD1|14|once|TRBV7-9
CASKLGQGSNEAFF
TGTGCCAGCAAGCTGGGACAGGGGTCGAATGAAGCTTTCTTT
>TRBJ2-1|-|12|-|TRBV6-6
CASTLRLDEQFF
TGTGCCAGCACCCTCCGGCTGGATGAGCAGTTCTTC
>TRBJ1-2|-|15|-|TRBV4-3
CASSQEADGRYGYTF
TGCGCCAGCAGCCAAGAGGCAGATGGGCGATATGGCTACACCTTC
>TRBJ2-5|-|19|-|TRBV12-2
CASRPSGTSGGSPQETQYF
TGTGCAAGTCGCCCTAGTGGGACTAGCGGGGGGTCGCCTCAAGAGACCCAGTACTTC
>TRBJ2-3|TRBD1|17|-|TRBV5-4
CASSSSQTGFSTDTQYF
TGTGCCAGCAGCTCCTCCCAGACAGGGTTTAGCACAGATACGCAGTATTTT
>TRBJ2-1|-|12|-|TRBV7-9
CASSLDTRWQFF
TGTGCCAGCAGCTTAGATACTAGATGGCAGTTCTTC
>TRBJ2-1|-|15|-|TRBV27
CASSPLSRSYNEQFF
TGTGCCAGCAGTCCCCTCTCGCGGAGCTACAATGAGCAGTTCTTC
>TRBJ1-2|TRBD1|14|-|TRBV3-1/TRBV3-2
CASSSGGAMAGYTF
TGTGCCAGCAGCTCAGGGGGCGCGATGGCTGGCTACACCTTC
>TRBJ1-4|-|13|-|TRBV18
CASSPLVNEKLFF
TGTGCCAGCTCACCACTTGTGAATGAAAAACTGTTTTTT
>TRBJ2-7|TRBD1|15|-|TRBV5-1
CASSQPDRGLYEQYF
TGCGCCAGCAGCCAACCGGACAGGGGGCTGTACGAGCAGTACTTC
>TRBJ2-5|-|17|-|TRBV2
CASSTGPVGGYQETQYF
TGTGCCAGCAGTACGGGACCGGTTGGGGGGTATCAAGAGACCCAGTACTTC
>TRBJ2-6|-|15|-|TRBV5-1
CASSFDRAGANVLTF
TGCGCCAGCAGCTTCGACAGAGCTGGGGCCAACGTCCTGACTTTC
>TRBJ2-7|TRBD2|14|-|TRBV18
CASSPGGGLPEQYF
TGTGCCAGCTCACCGGGCGGGGGTCTCCCCGAGCAGTACTTC
>TRBJ2-7|TRBD2|16|-|TRBV6-1
CASSEARTSGHYEQYF
TGTGCCAGCAGTGAAGCGAGGACTAGCGGTCACTACGAGCAGTACTTC
>TRBJ2-7|-|17|once|TRBV12-2
CASRPVSGAAGSYEQYF
TGTGCAAGTCGCCCCGTATCAGGCGCAGCGGGCTCCTACGAGCAGTACTTC
>TRBJ2-2|-|14|-|TRBV9
CASSVVGSTGELFF
TGTGCCAGCAGCGTAGTTGGGTCCACCGGGGAGCTGTTTTTT
>TRBJ2-7|-|15|-|TRBV4-1
CASSQGTYYSYEQYF
TGCGCCAGCAGCCAGGGGACCTATTACTCCTACGAGCAGTACTTC
>TRBJ1-3|-|16|once|TRBV19
CASSTPAGAGGNTIYF
TGTGCCAGTAGTACGCCCGCAGGGGCAGGTGGAAACACCATATATTTT
>TRBJ2-1|-|14|-|TRBV29-1
CSVVRSGRDNEQFF
TGCAGCGTTGTTAGGTCGGGCCGGGATAATGAGCAGTTCTTC
>TRBJ2-2|-|18|-|TRBV6-1
CASSEGAGWAQNTGELFF
TGTGCCAGCAGTGAAGGGGCGGGTTGGGCGCAAAACACCGGGGAGCTGTTTTTT
>TRBJ2-7|-|15|-|TRBV3-1/TRBV3-2
CASSQGGRETYEQYF
TGTGCCAGCAGCCAAGGGGGTCGGGAGACCTACGAGCAGTACTTC
>TRBJ2-5|-|11|-|TRBV2
CASSLGETQYF
TGTGCCAGCAGTTTAGGAGAGACCCAGTACTTC
>TRBJ2-3|TRBD2|14|-|TRBV29-1
CSAYGRHSTDTQYF
TGCAGCGCTTACGGGAGGCATAGCACAGATACGCAGTATTTT
>TRBJ2-7|-|15|-|TRBV6-5
CASSPDGGAGYEQYF
TGTGCCAGCAGCCCCGATGGGGGGGCAGGCTACGAGCAGTACTTC
>TRBJ1-1|-|14|-|TRBV7-2
CASSLYAGRDEAFF
TGTGCCAGCAGCTTATATGCCGGTAGGGACGAAGCTTTCTTT
>TRBJ2-1|TRBD1|15|-|TRBV5-1
CASSLGTDSYNEQFF
TGCGCCAGCAGCCTTGGGACAGATTCCTACAATGAGCAGTTCTTC
>TRBJ2-7|-|14|-|TRBV28
CASSLPSGLYEQYF
TGTGCCAGCAGTTTACCGTCGGGGCTGTACGAGCAGTACTTC
>TRBJ1-1|-|12|-|TRBV3-1/TRBV3-2
CASSQYQSEAFF
TGTGCCAGCAGCCAGTATCAATCTGAAGCTTTCTTT
>TRBJ1-6|TRBD1|15|few|TRBV30
CAWSVSRDSNSPLHF
TGTGCCTGGAGTGTATCGAGGGACAGTAATTCACCCCTCCACTTT
>TRBJ2-1|-|11|-|TRBV20-1
CSALGQVEQFF
TGCAGTGCCCTTGGACAAGTTGAGCAGTTCTTC
>TRBJ2-2|-|15|-|TRBV5-1
CASSSTPADTGELFF
TGCGCCAGCAGCAGCACACCGGCGGATACCGGGGAGCTGTTTTTT
>TRBJ1-2|-|12|-|TRBV19
CASSLPGRSYTF
TGTGCCAGTAGTCTGCCGGGTCGCTCCTACACCTTC
>TRBJ2-3|-|10|-|TRBV6-5
CASGADTQYF
TGTGCCAGCGGAGCAGATACGCAGTATTTT
>TRBJ2-3|-|16|-|TRBV5-1
CASSFGQTTSTDTQYF
TGCGCCAGCAGCTTCGGACAAACAACTAGCACAGATACGCAGTATTTT
>TRBJ1-3|-|15|-|TRBV30
CAWSLPTLAGNTIYF
TGTGCCTGGAGTTTGCCGACCCTGGCTGGAAACACCATATATTTT
>TRBJ2-7|-|16|-|TRBV3-1/TRBV3-2
CASSPGWGAPSYEQYF
TGTGCCAGCAGCCCCGGGTGGGGCGCCCCCTCCTACGAGCAGTACTTC
>TRBJ2-1|TRBD2|18|-|TRBV27
CASRYAALRAGAIKEQFF
TGTGCCAGCAGGTACGCGGCACTAAGGGCGGGAGCTATCAAGGAGCAGTTCTTC
>TRBJ2-7|TRBD1|13|-|TRBV30
CAWNRDRSYEQYF
TGTGCCTGGAACCGGGACAGATCCTACGAGCAGTACTTC
>TRBJ2-5|-|14|-|TRBV6-2/TRBV6-3
CASSYPPRSETQYF
TGTGCCAGCAGTTACCCCCCTAGATCGGAGACCCAGTACTTC
>TRBJ1-1|-|13|few|TRBV7-9
CASSKQGGTEAFF
TGTGCCAGCAGCAAACAGGGAGGCACTGAAGCTTTCTTT
>TRBJ2-4|TRBD1|17|-|TRBV27
CASSSGETGGAKNIQYF
TGTGCCAGCAGCTCGGGGGAGACAGGGGGTGCCAAAAACATTCAGTACTTC
>TRBJ1-3|-|17|-|TRBV11-3
CASSLDSGSPSGNTIYF
TGTGCCAGCAGCTTAGATTCGGGATCCCCCTCTGGAAACACCATATATTTT
>TRBJ2-1|TRBD1|12|-|TRBV5-5
CASSRQGPLGFF
TGTGCCAGCAGCCGACAGGGCCCTTTGGGGTTCTTC